The clone carrying this TCR beta chain appeared many times. What it recognizes is unknown. The data were taken from a study of response to subunit inactivated influenza vaccine. TCRdb reprocessed the RT-PCR reads via MiXCR and lists one record per CDR3 protein. The sample yields about 520,000 distinct CDR3 sequences, 7.2% seen once. J gave up 2 bases and V 7 bases, and 6 bases lay outside the gene matches. The germline V gene encodes CDR1 MNHNS and CDR2 SASEGT. CDR3 size: 15 residues. Study outcomes and limitations: Each seasonal influenza vaccination recruits few new T cells, the authors suggested.

The sequenced sample was PBMCs from blood, obtained about 23 months after vaccination. The chain combines TRBV6-1 with TRBJ2-5; 11 bases are a match to TRBD2. This clonotype originated in a man aged 45-69 years who received an inactivated influenza vaccine. CDR3: CASNKASGGQETQYF. The CDR3 coding sequence is TGTGCCAGCAATAAAGCTAGCGGGGGGCAAGAGACCCAGTACTTC.